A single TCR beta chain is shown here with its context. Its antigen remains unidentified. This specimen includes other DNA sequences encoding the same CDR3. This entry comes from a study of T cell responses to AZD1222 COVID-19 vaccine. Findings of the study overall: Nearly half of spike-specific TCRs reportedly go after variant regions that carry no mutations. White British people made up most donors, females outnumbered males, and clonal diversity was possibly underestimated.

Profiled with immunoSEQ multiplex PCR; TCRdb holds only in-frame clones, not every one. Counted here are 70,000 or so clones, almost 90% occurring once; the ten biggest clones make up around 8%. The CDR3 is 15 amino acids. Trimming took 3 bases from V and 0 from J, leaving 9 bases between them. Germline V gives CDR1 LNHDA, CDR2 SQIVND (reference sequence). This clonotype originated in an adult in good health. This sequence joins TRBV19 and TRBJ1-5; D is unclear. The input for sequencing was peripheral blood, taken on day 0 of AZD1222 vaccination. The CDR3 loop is CASSITGDSNQPQHF. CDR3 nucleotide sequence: TGTGCCAGTAGTATTACCGGGGATAGCAATCAGCCCCAGCATTTT.